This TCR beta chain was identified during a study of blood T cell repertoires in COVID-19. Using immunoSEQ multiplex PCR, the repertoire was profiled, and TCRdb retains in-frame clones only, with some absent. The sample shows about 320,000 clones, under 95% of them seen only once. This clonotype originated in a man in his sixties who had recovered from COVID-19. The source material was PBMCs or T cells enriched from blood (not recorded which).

The CDR3 loop is CATSRIRDRGNQPQHF. As DNA, the CDR3 is TGTGCCACCAGCAGGATCCGGGACAGGGGGAATCAGCCCCAGCATTTT. The V and J genes are TRBV15 and TRBJ1-5; 11 positions agree with TRBD1. V was pared by 3 bases and J by 4 bases, with 5 bases of the junction left unmatched. The length of the CDR3 is 16 residues. CDR1 and CDR2 (germline): LNHNV, YYDKDF (reference sequence).